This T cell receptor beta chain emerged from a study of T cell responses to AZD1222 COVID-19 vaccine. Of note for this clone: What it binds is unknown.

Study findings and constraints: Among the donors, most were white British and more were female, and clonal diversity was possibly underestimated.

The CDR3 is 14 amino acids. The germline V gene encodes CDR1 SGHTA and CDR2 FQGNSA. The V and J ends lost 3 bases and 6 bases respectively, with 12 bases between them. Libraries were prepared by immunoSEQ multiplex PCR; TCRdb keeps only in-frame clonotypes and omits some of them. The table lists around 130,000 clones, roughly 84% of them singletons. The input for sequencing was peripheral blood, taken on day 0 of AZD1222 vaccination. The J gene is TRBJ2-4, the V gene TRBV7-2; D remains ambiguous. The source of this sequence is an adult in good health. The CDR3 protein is CASSLGTVLNIQYF. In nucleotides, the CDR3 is TGTGCCAGCAGCTTGGGAACCGTATTAAACATTCAGTACTTC.